This T cell receptor beta chain was observed in a study of shared clonotypes between healthy human individuals. Across the study: For every donor, three CD4 naive, three CD4 memory, two CD8 naive and one CD8 memory plates were used.

Negatively enriched CD4+ T cells were divided by CD45RA into naive and memory. At a deep level, the assay was run. Genomic DNA per cell subset filled all wells of several immunoSEQ plates. TCRdb keeps only in-frame clones here, not all; method: immunoSEQ multiplex PCR. The top ten clones hold about 0.064% of a sample with under 650,000 clones, about 96% of them seen once. Germline loops: CDR1 SNHLY, CDR2 FYNNEI. The trim removed 6 bases at V and 3 bases at J, leaving 10 bases unmatched. The length of the CDR3 is 15 residues. V gene TRBV2 combines with J gene TRBJ2-7; 8 bases are shared with TRBD1. This TCR was recovered from a woman aged 25 to 39 in good health. What was sequenced was naive CD4+ T cells sorted from blood. Indicated subset: CD45RA+ positively selected. This CDR3 is CASSALGTGRYEQYF. Written as DNA, the CDR3 is TGTGCCAGCAGCGCTCTCGGGACAGGCCGCTACGAGCAGTACTTC.